Listed here is a single T cell receptor (beta chain). Its matching antigen is unknown. CDR3 length: 16 amino acids. In germline, CDR1 is MNHEY, CDR2 SVGEGT. Deletions cut 5 bases from V and 6 bases from J, with 23 bases between. The sample belongs to a study of regulatory T cells in long-lasting Graves disease. Study-level points and caveats: Persistent Graves' patients showed a TCR diversity that was lower than that of newly diagnosed ones.

Described time point: newly diagnosed GD, antithyroid drugs for less than 3 months. PBMC RNA was the source of the TCR library. Enrollment of patients was through an endocrinology department in Xi'an, China. Sequencing libraries for TCR beta were prepared with iRepertoire HTBI primers and Arm-PCR of CDR3 regions. MiXCR was run by TCRdb on the multiplex PCR reads, yielding one entry per CDR3 protein. The data show 680,000 or so distinct CDR3 sequences, 16% seen once. These same records also appear under a second study, on T cells in Graves' hyperthyroidism and ophthalmopathy. From that study: When the TCR CDR3 underwent first-round RT-PCR, the HTBI primer set was used.

The chain employs TRBV6-2 or TRBV6-3 and TRBJ2-7; D unclear. This material consisted of peripheral blood mononuclear cells (PBMCs), taken at new diagnosis, from a patient treated with antithyroid drugs. The TCR comes from a woman aged 30 to 39 with Graves disease. The CDR3 coding sequence is TGTGCCAGCAGTCAAGGTCGGACCCTAGTTAGTCCCGAGCAGTACTTC. Translating it yields CASSQGRTLVSPEQYF.